This T cell receptor (beta chain) was recorded in a study of blood T cell repertoires in COVID-19. Across the whole study: Donors in the United States, Italy and Spain gave samples during acute or convalescent COVID-19. Nucleic acid was either cDNA or gDNA, and it came from T cells, B-cell-depleted T cells, or PBMCs.

Germline CDR1 is MDHEN and CDR2 is SYDVKM. After removal of 6 bases from V and 7 bases from J, the junction contained 4 bases not matched to a gene. This CDR3 spans 13 amino acids. The assay was immunoSEQ multiplex PCR, and TCRdb's table has in-frame clones only and misses some. The repertoire holds tens of thousands of clones, 65% to 90% seen once, with 7.5% to 10% in the top ten. Sequenced: peripheral blood. The chain joins TRBV28 to TRBJ2-7; TRBD2 matches at 12 bases. The TCR was taken from a man aged 80 or over with active COVID-19. The CDR3 is CASSRGLAGEQYF. For the CDR3, the DNA is TGTGCCAGCAGCCGAGGACTAGCGGGGGAGCAGTACTTC.